The 7 T cell receptor beta chains below come from one sample, sequenced in a study of T cell responses to AZD1222 COVID-19 vaccine. Assay: immunoSEQ multiplex PCR; the TCRdb copy retains only in-frame clones and omits some. The sample includes 79,000 or so clones, more than 70% of them seen just once. Sample: peripheral blood, taken 28 days after the second AZD1222 dose. These TCRs come from an adult who received the AZD1222 COVID-19 vaccine.

V usage is TRBV10-1 and J usage is TRBJ2-1; D not resolved. V gave up 4 bases and J gave up 7 bases, with 5 bases separating them. Germline lookup yields CDR1 WNHNN and CDR2 SYGVQD (reference sequence). CDR3 size: 11 residues. In DNA form, the CDR3 reads TGCGCCAGCAGTGCCGGGAATGAGCAGTTCTTC. This gives the protein CASSAGNEQFF.

The chain carries TRBV6-5 and TRBJ2-7; D is unclear. The germline V gene has CDR1 MNHEY and CDR2 SVGAGI. This CDR3 region has 14 residues. The V end was cut by 5 bases, the J end by 2 bases, with 13 bases between. CDR3 sequence: CASSNGPGPYEQYV. DNA of the CDR3: TGTGCCAGCAGTAATGGCCCCGGCCCCTACGAGCAGTACGTC.

This sequence joins TRBV5-1 and TRBJ2-3, with TRBD2 matching over 11 bases. The CDR3 is made up of 16 amino acids. V shed 1 base, J shed 2 bases, and the junction held 3 bases outside the gene matches. The germline gives CDR1 SGHRS, CDR2 YFSETQ. CDR3: CASSLTSGGLTDTQYF. The CDR3 DNA is TGCGCCAGCAGCTTGACTAGCGGGGGCCTCACAGATACGCAGTATTTT.

This clone was recorded a few times. CDR3: CASRPFSYNSPLHF. The CDR3 DNA sequence: TGTGCCAGCAGACCTTTCTCCTATAATTCACCCCTCCACTTT. This sequence joins TRBV6-4 and TRBJ1-6, with D unclear. The CDR3 runs 14 residues. Trimming removed 6 bases at V and 0 bases at J, with 6 bases between. Germline V gives CDR1 MRHNA, CDR2 SNTAGT.

The V call is TRBV2, the J call TRBJ2-5; TRBD2 might be the D (6 bases). This CDR3 contains 14 residues. V dropped 0 bases and J dropped 4 bases, with 9 bases sitting between them. The V gene's germline CDR1 is SNHLY and CDR2 FYNNEI. The chain's CDR3 is CASSEAFGGETQYF. CDR3 in DNA: TGTGCCAGCAGTGAAGCTTTCGGGGGAGAGACCCAGTACTTC. The full variable domain, its missing parts supplied by reference TRBV2 and TRBJ2-5, is EPEVTQTPSHQVTQMGQEVILRCVPISNHLYFYWYRQILGQKVEFLVSFYNNEISEKSEIFDDQFSVERPDGSNFTLKIRSTKLEDSAMYFCASSEAFGGETQYFGPGTRLLVL.

Concerning this clone: The same CDR3 is also encoded by other DNA sequences in this sample. This chain connects TRBV4-3 to TRBJ1-1; D ambiguous. The CDR3 is 13 residues long. V was cut by 0 bases and J by 1 base, with 3 bases left in between. The germline V gene encodes CDR1 LGHNA and CDR2 YSLEER. The CDR3 DNA is TGCGCCAGCAGCCAAGACAGGAACACTGAAGCTTTCTTT. Residues: CASSQDRNTEAFF.

The genes are TRBV11-3 and TRBJ2-1, with 8 bases that match TRBD1. This CDR3 has 15 residues. In germline, CDR1 is SGHNT, CDR2 YENEEA. The ends lost 1 base at V and 15 bases at J; junction bases unmatched: 14. CDR3 region: CASSLGRGRISAPFF. In DNA form, the CDR3 reads TGTGCCAGCAGCTTAGGCAGGGGGCGCATCTCCGCTCCGTTCTTC.